This TCR beta chain came from a study of shared clonotypes between healthy human individuals. The overall study: Donors consisted of a couple of women and a few men between 18 and 49. Study conclusions and caveats: The naive CD4 repertoires of a handful of donors were compared, and about 5% of clonotypes were shared. The genetic and exposure-history diversity represented was limited by few donors. The expectation was that sequencing depth would affect clonotype sharing among donors.

CDR3 length: 14 residues. Germline lookup yields CDR1 SGHAT and CDR2 FQNNGV. The V gene end was trimmed by 1 base and the J gene end by 7 bases; junction bases not matched to a gene: 1. Sequencing used immunoSEQ multiplex PCR; TCRdb keeps in-frame clones, though not all of them. Found here are some 2,000,000 clones, about 95% of them singletons; the top ten hold 1.1%. CD45RO negativity and positive selection for CCR7 defined naive CD8 cells, a population that excluded terminally differentiated effector memory CD45RA+ cells. For this clone: Antigen unknown.

This rearrangement joins TRBV11-2 to TRBJ1-6; TRBD1 aligns across 7 bases. The material sequenced was naive CD8+ T cells sorted from blood. The receptor was isolated from a man between 18 and 29 years old in good health. The CDR3 bases are TGTGCCAGCAGCTTAGGGGACAGCAATTCACCCCTCCACTTT. Its protein is CASSLGDSNSPLHF.